This TCR beta chain was sequenced during a study of graft-versus-host responses after intestinal transplantation. Study-level information: Recipients obtained multivisceral, liver-intestinal, or isolated intestinal transplants. Anti-thymocyte globulin induction was given to all recipients, followed by tacrolimus and steroids for 2 to 4 years.

Study-level results: GvH clones detected in recipient marrow included some appearing first in ileum or blood. Patients who carried graft-donor T cell macrochimerism also had high graft-versus-host to host-versus-graft clonal ratios in their allografts.

Clones were sequenced by immunoSEQ multiplex PCR, and TCRdb holds only the in-frame ones, with some missing. The sample lists over 45,000 clones, approximately 90% occurring once. A single count supports this clone. Its target is not known. J gave up 3 bases and V 4 bases, and 8 bases lay outside the gene matches. CDR3 length equals 15 residues. From germline, CDR1 is MDHEN and CDR2 SYDVKM. Sample: PBMCs, taken 26 days after transplant. The rearrangement joins TRBV28 to TRBJ2-7, with 8 positions matching TRBD1. The receptor comes from a human patient who received an intestinal transplant, so some T cells may come from the graft donor. CDR3 nucleotides: TGTGCCAGCAGTTCAATTCAGGGGGCCGTCTACGAGCAGTACTTC. Protein: CASSSIQGAVYEQYF.